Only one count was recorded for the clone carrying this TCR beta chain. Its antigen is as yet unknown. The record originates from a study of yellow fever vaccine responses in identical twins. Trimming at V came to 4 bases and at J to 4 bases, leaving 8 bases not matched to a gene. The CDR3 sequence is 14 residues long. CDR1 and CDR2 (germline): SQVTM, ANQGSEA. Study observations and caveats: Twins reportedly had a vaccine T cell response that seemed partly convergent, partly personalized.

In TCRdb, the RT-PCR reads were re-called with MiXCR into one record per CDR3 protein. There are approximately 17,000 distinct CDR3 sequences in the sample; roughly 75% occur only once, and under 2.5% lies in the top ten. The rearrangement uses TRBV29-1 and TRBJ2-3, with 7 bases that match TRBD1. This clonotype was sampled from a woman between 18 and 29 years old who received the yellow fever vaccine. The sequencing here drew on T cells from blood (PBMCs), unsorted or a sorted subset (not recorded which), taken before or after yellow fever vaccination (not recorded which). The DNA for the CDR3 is TGCAGCGTTGCGACTTCGACAGGGTCAGATACGCAGTATTTT. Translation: CSVATSTGSDTQYF.